A single sample is the source of the 23 T cell receptor beta chains below, sequenced in a study of blood T cell repertoires in COVID-19. Measured with immunoSEQ multiplex PCR; TCRdb has only the in-frame clones, and not every one. The repertoire holds around 320,000 clones, with 85% to 95% as singletons. The source material was PBMCs or T cells enriched from blood (not recorded which). The receptors were gathered from a woman under 40 who had been exposed to COVID-19.

This clone came up once. The chain couples TRBV7-2 to TRBJ1-2; D is undetermined. Trimming shortened V by 3 bases and J by 5 bases, and 10 bases separated the two germline ends. Germline V CDR1 and CDR2: SGHTA, FQGNSA. The CDR3 sequence is 13 residues long. The CDR3 region is CASSFLGQYGYTF. The CDR3 nucleotides read TGTGCCAGCAGCTTTCTGGGCCAATATGGCTACACCTTC.

The chain uses TRBV5-4 and TRBJ2-7; the match to TRBD2 covers 9 bases. Unmatched junction bases numbered 13, after V lost 4 bases and J lost 5 bases. From germline, CDR1 is SGHNT and CDR2 YYREEE (reference sequence). This CDR3 spans 16 amino acids. The CDR3 sequence is CASSGPSRGGANEQYF. The CDR3 coding sequence is TGTGCCAGCAGCGGCCCCTCCCGCGGGGGGGCGAACGAGCAGTACTTC.

The chain couples TRBV5-4 to TRBJ2-1; the match to TRBD2 covers 7 bases. The germline CDR1 and CDR2 sequences are SGHNT and YYREEE (reference sequence). V lost 0 bases to trimming and J lost 4 bases; unmatched junction nucleotides: 7. CDR3 length: 16 amino acids. The CDR3 protein is CASSLGGGGSYNEQFF. CDR3 DNA: TGTGCCAGCAGCTTGGGAGGCGGGGGTTCATACAATGAGCAGTTCTTC.

The V and J genes are TRBV4-1 and TRBJ1-6, with a possible D match to TRBD1 (6 bases). The V and J ends lost 1 base and 9 bases respectively, with 13 bases between them. This CDR3 has 15 amino acids. Germline lookup yields CDR1 MGHRA and CDR2 YSYEKL. CDR3 region: CASSQAGHGLSPLHF. CDR3 coding DNA: TGCGCCAGCAGCCAAGCGGGACACGGGCTTTCACCCCTCCACTTT.

This clone was found once. The chain has TRBV3-1 (or the pseudogene TRBV3-2) and TRBJ2-1, with 11 positions matching TRBD2. Germline lookup yields CDR1 LGHDT and CDR2 YNNKEL (reference sequence). V shed 6 bases and J 9 bases; nucleotides not matched to a gene: 13. The CDR3 loop spans 16 amino acids. Here the CDR3 DNA reads TGTGCCAGCAGTCGTAGGGTCCTAGCGGGGGGTGGTGAGCAGTTCTTC. Translated, it gives CASSRRVLAGGGEQFF.

For the CDR3, the DNA is TGCGCCAGCAGCCCCGACAGGGGAAGGGACTATGGCTACACCTTC. This gives the protein CASSPDRGRDYGYTF. V gene TRBV4-1 combines with J gene TRBJ1-2; 8 bases align to TRBD1. V was pared by 4 bases and J by 3 bases, with 7 bases of the junction left unmatched. The CDR3 has 15 residues. The germline V gene encodes CDR1 MGHRA and CDR2 YSYEKL.

This chain connects TRBV6-5 to TRBJ2-7, with 7 bases aligning to TRBD1. CDR3 length: 14 amino acids. Per the germline V gene, CDR1 is MNHEY and CDR2 is SVGAGI. V shed 2 bases, J shed 2 bases, and the junction held 3 bases outside the gene matches. CDR3 sequence: CASSYGTGAYEQYF. The CDR3, as DNA: TGTGCCAGCAGTTACGGAACAGGGGCCTACGAGCAGTACTTC.

The chain's CDR3 is CASQHGFTGLAYNEQFF. The CDR3 nucleotides are TGTGCCAGCCAGCACGGCTTTACTGGACTAGCATACAATGAGCAGTTCTTC. V and J are TRBV2 and TRBJ2-1, with 8 bases identical to TRBD2. The CDR3 sequence is 17 residues long. In germline, CDR1 is SNHLY, CDR2 FYNNEI. Trimming cost V 8 bases and J 4 bases; bases outside gene matches: 16.

The chain has TRBV19 and TRBJ2-1; TRBD1 matches at 7 bases. Germline values: CDR1 LNHDA, CDR2 SQIVND (reference sequence). After removal of 3 bases from V and 2 bases from J, the junction contained 7 bases not matched to a gene. The CDR3 runs to 16 residues. The CDR3 bases are TGTGCCAGTAGTATCCGGGTAGGGGGCGCCTACAATGAGCAGTTCTTC. Its protein is CASSIRVGGAYNEQFF.

J is TRBJ1-5 and V is TRBV19, with TRBD1 matching 9 bases. With 5 bases clipped from V and 5 bases from J, the junction kept 19 bases outside the gene matches. Per germline, CDR1 LNHDA and CDR2 SQIVND (reference sequence). The CDR3 covers 19 residues. In nucleotides, the CDR3 is TGTGCCAGTAGTGCCCGAGCCAGACAGGGGGTAAAGGTACATCAGCCCCAGCATTTT. It specifies CASSARARQGVKVHQPQHF.

The chain uses TRBV12-3 or TRBV12-4 and TRBJ2-1, with D maybe TRBD1 (6 bases). The CDR3 sequence is 13 residues long. V shed 6 bases and J shed 6 bases, with 12 bases lying between them. CDR3 sequence: CASRETGSNEQFF. The CDR3, as DNA: TGTGCCAGCAGGGAGACAGGTTCCAATGAGCAGTTCTTC.

V and J are TRBV4-2 and TRBJ1-3, with 11 nucleotides matching TRBD1. Trimming at V came to 4 bases and at J to 3 bases, leaving 8 bases not matched to a gene. Germline V CDR1 and CDR2: LGHNA, YNFKEQ. The length of the CDR3 is 17 residues. CDR3 sequence (DNA): TGTGCCAGCAGCCCTATCCGGGACAGGGGGGTTGGAAACACCATATATTTT. This codes for CASSPIRDRGVGNTIYF.

DNA of the CDR3: TGTGCCAGCAGCTTTGACAATAACTATGGCTACACCTTC. Translation gives CASSFDNNYGYTF. The chain couples TRBV11-3 to TRBJ1-2; D gene ambiguous. The germline gives CDR1 SGHNT, CDR2 YENEEA. The CDR3 has 13 residues. Deletions cut 3 bases from V and 1 base from J, with 6 bases between. Looking up the rest from reference TRBV11-3 and TRBJ1-2 gives the full variable domain: EAGVVQSPRYKIIEKKQPVAFWCNPISGHNTLYWYLQNLGQGPELLIRYENEEAVDDSQLPKDRFSAERLKGVDSTLKIQPAELGDSAVYLCASSFDNNYGYTFGSGTRLTVV.

This rearrangement joins TRBV4-2 to TRBJ2-5, with 14 bases that match TRBD2. Germline-derived CDR1 and CDR2 are LGHNA and YNFKEQ. The CDR3 totals 16 residues. V was clipped by 2 bases and J by 6 bases; unmatched bases: 5. The DNA of the CDR3 is TGTGCCAGCAGCCAAAGACTAGCGGGGGGGATAAAGACCCAGTACTTC. This translates into CASSQRLAGGIKTQYF.

The genes are TRBV4-1 and TRBJ1-2; tentatively, D is TRBD1 (6 bases). Trimming pared 0 bases from V and 4 bases from J, leaving 9 bases between. Germline-derived CDR1 and CDR2 are MGHRA and YSYEKL. CDR3 length equals 14 residues. CDR3 sequence (DNA): TGCGCCAGCAGCCAAGAGGACAGATCCTATGGCTACACCTTC. Amino acids: CASSQEDRSYGYTF.

The J gene is TRBJ1-2, the V gene TRBV2; TRBD1 matches 8 bases. The germline CDR1 and CDR2 sequences are SNHLY and FYNNEI. The CDR3 sequence is 16 residues long. The J segment lost 6 bases and the V segment lost 3 bases, leaving 12 bases of the junction unmatched. CDR3 sequence: CASSDFQGALRHGYTF. The CDR3 DNA sequence: TGTGCCAGCAGTGATTTTCAGGGGGCGCTTCGACATGGCTACACCTTC.

This chain uses TRBV7-9 with TRBJ2-1; a weak D match, TRBD1 (6 bases). The CDR3 is 17 amino acids. Trimming removed 4 bases at V and 0 bases at J, with 16 bases between. CDR1 and CDR2 from the germline V gene are SEHNR and FQNEAQ (reference sequence). Here the CDR3 reads CASSSRITGSSYNEQFF. The CDR3 nucleotides read TGTGCCAGCAGCTCCCGGATTACAGGGAGCTCCTACAATGAGCAGTTCTTC.

This chain joins TRBV7-8 and TRBJ1-3; TRBD1 might be the D (5 bases). V dropped 5 bases and J dropped 2 bases, with 13 bases sitting between them. The CDR3 contains 15 residues. Germline V gene sequence: CDR1 SGHVS, CDR2 FQNEAQ. The CDR3 region has the DNA TGTGCCAGCAGCCCTTACCAGGGCCCTGGAAACACCATATATTTT. It yields the protein CASSPYQGPGNTIYF.

The chain has TRBV7-8 and TRBJ1-5; 11 bases align to TRBD1. The trim removed 5 bases at V and 2 bases at J, leaving 5 bases unmatched. Germline CDR1 is SGHVS and CDR2 is FQNEAQ. This CDR3 comprises 16 residues. As DNA, the CDR3 is TGTGCCAGCAGCCCCTGGACAGGGGGCGGCAATCAGCCCCAGCATTTT. This codes for CASSPWTGGGNQPQHF. The full variable domain, rest sourced from reference TRBV7-8 and TRBJ1-5, is GAGVSQSPRYKVAKRGQDVALRCDPISGHVSLFWYQQALGQGPEFLTYFQNEAQLDKSGLPSDRFFAERPEGSVSTLKIQRTQQEDSAVYLCASSPWTGGGNQPQHFGDGTRLSIL.

V and J are TRBV13 and TRBJ1-6, with 9 bases lining up with TRBD1. Germline V gene data show CDR1 as PRHDT and CDR2 as FYEKMQ (reference sequence). The CDR3 runs 15 residues. The V gene end was trimmed by 2 bases and the J gene end by 9 bases; junction bases not matched to a gene: 5. Here the CDR3 reads CASSLTGGIGSPLHF. CDR3 DNA: TGTGCCAGCAGCTTAACAGGGGGCATAGGTTCACCCCTCCACTTT.

The chain couples TRBV5-4 to TRBJ2-7; the D gene is possibly TRBD1 (6 bases). This CDR3 contains 15 residues. Trimming pared 0 bases from V and 3 bases from J, leaving 13 bases between. Per germline, CDR1 SGHNT and CDR2 YYREEE (reference sequence). The CDR3 loop is CASSLAGQTHYEQYF. CDR3 nucleotide sequence: TGTGCCAGCAGCTTGGCCGGACAGACACACTACGAGCAGTACTTC. The full variable domain, its missing parts supplied by reference TRBV5-4 and TRBJ2-7, is ETGVTQSPTHLIKTRGQQVTLRCSSQSGHNTVSWYQQALGQGPQFIFQYYREEENGRGNFPPRFSGLQFPNYSSELNVNALELDDSALYLCASSLAGQTHYEQYFGPGTRLTVT.

To note about this clone: The sample contains more than one DNA sequence encoding this CDR3. The rearrangement links TRBV5-1 to TRBJ1-2; TRBD1 aligns across 7 bases. CDR1 and CDR2 from the germline V gene are SGHRS and YFSETQ. CDR3 size: 13 residues. Losses at the gene ends were 4 bases for V and 4 bases for J; bases not matched to a gene: 4. This CDR3 reads CASSLGQSYGYTF. Here the CDR3 DNA reads TGCGCCAGCAGCCTGGGACAGAGCTATGGCTACACCTTC.

This clone was observed once. Other DNA sequences of this sample code for an identical CDR3. The chain is built from TRBV5-1 and TRBJ1-4, with D possibly TRBD1 on 5 matching bases. Germline CDR1 reads SGHRS; CDR2 reads YFSETQ. The CDR3 consists of 15 residues. Trimming stripped 0 bases from V and 6 bases from J, with 12 bases between. DNA for the CDR3: TGCGCCAGCAGCTTGGGGGGCCGAATCGATGAAAAACTGTTTTTT. It specifies CASSLGGRIDEKLFF.